This T cell receptor (beta chain) was identified in a study of T cells after yellow fever vaccination. Study-level information: With SMART-Seq v4 Ultra Low Input, the fractions containing low cell numbers were prepared.

The study, taken as a whole, reports: A small share of clonotypes appeared in both CD4 and CD8 compartments. Booster samples showed a return of most primary-vaccination clones (approximately 96% CD4, about 88% CD8).

CDR1 MNHEY and CDR2 SMNVEV come from the germline V gene (reference sequence). The CDR3 runs to 14 residues. With V trimmed by 8 bases and J by 3 bases, 7 bases remained unmatched. On this clonotype itself: Its antigen remains unidentified.

A process of 5'RACE template switching, which added a universal primer site and UMIs, was used to make TCR cDNA. Via MiXCR, TCRdb re-called the 5' RACE reads, giving one row per CDR3 protein. The sample holds some 99,000 distinct CDR3 sequences, 4.5% to 6% seen once. The sequencing here drew on CD8+ T cells sorted from PBMCs, taken 10 days after the yellow fever booster vaccination. The chain is built from TRBV27 and TRBJ1-5; 7 bases are shared with TRBD1. The clonotype originates from a man aged 18 to 29 who received the YFV17D yellow fever vaccine. The CDR3 region is CASRAGGSNQPQHF. DNA for the CDR3: TGTGCCAGCCGTGCAGGGGGTTCCAATCAGCCCCAGCATTTT.